This TCR beta chain was recovered during a study of identical twins. One entry per CDR3 protein, called by TCRdb with MiXCR from the 5' RACE reads. The table lists 1.5 million to 2 million distinct CDR3 sequences, around a third of them singletons, with 0.25% to 0.3% in the top ten. CDR1 and CDR2 (germline): SNHLY, FYNNEI. J gave up 9 bases and V 5 bases, and 9 bases lay outside the gene matches. The CDR3 spans 14 residues. Material: cord blood. The sequence came from a newborn girl in good health. V usage is TRBV2 and J usage is TRBJ2-1; 8 bases are a match to TRBD2. CDR3 amino acids: CASSTRGGRGEQFF. The CDR3 region has the DNA TGTGCCAGCAGTACCCGGGGGGGCCGCGGTGAGCAGTTCTTC.